This TCR beta chain comes out of a study of blood T cells in healthy people across ages. Findings of the study overall: CMV status of donors was not determined, possibly confounding expanded clonotype changes. Leaving the PBMCs unsorted stopped any conclusive comparison of naive versus antigen-experienced cells. Older individuals had lower TCR beta diversity per million T cells (the decline was roughly linear).

In the case of this clonotype: Its antigen is still unknown.

A J-beta primer mix and a sample-barcoded 5' primer were used in a second PCR of about 7 to 11 cycles. TCRdb redid the calling of the 5' RACE reads with MiXCR, one entry per CDR3 protein. The table shows 700,000 or so distinct CDR3 sequences, with around two fifths occurring only once. This CDR3 is built from 16 residues. Germline loops: CDR1 MDHEN, CDR2 SYDVKM. V shed 3 bases, J shed 4 bases, and the junction held 8 bases outside the gene matches. This clonotype was obtained from a man aged 80 or over in good health. The chain links TRBV28 to TRBJ2-7, with 11 bases aligning to TRBD1. The sequencing sample was made of blood. CDR3 sequence: CASSLIRDRGSYEQYF. The CDR3 nucleotides are TGTGCCAGCAGTTTGATCCGGGACAGGGGGTCGTACGAGCAGTACTTC.